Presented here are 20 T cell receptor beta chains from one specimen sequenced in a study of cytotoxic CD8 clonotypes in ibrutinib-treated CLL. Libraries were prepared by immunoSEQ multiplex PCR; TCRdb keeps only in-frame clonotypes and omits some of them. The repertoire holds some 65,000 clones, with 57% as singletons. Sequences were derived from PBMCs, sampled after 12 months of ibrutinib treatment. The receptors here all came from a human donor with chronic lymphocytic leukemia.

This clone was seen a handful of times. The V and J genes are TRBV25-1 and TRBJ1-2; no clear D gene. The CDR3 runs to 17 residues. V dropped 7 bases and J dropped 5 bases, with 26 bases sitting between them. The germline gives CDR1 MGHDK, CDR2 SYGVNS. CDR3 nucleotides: TGTGCCAGCAACCTTCGAAAGGCGACATTCCCGTCGTATGGCTACACCTTC. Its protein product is CASNLRKATFPSYGYTF.

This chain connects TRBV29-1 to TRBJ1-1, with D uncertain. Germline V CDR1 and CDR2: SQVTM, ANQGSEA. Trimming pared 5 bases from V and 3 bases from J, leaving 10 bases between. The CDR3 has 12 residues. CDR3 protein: CSVFKDDTEAFF. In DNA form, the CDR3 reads TGCAGCGTTTTTAAGGACGACACTGAAGCTTTCTTT.

CDR3 coding DNA: TGTGCCAGCAGTTACCCAGGGAACCCCTACGAGCAGTACTTC. Its translation is CASSYPGNPYEQYF. This chain joins TRBV6-5 and TRBJ2-7, with D possibly being TRBD1 (5 bases). V was cut by 2 bases and J by 2 bases, with 10 bases left in between. The germline V gene encodes CDR1 MNHEY and CDR2 SVGAGI. This CDR3 comprises 14 residues.

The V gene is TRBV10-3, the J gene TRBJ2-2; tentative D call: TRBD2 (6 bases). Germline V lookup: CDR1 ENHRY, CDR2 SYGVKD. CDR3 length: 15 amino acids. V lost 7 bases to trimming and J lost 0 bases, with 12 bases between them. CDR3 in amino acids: CAIMVGGPNTGELFF. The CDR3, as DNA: TGTGCCATCATGGTGGGGGGACCGAACACCGGGGAGCTGTTTTTT.

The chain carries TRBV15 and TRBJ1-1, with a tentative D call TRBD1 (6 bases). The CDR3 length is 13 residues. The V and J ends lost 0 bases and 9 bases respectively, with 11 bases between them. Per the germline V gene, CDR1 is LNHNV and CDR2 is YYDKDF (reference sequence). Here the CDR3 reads CATSRDRRGQAFF. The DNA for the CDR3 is TGTGCCACCAGCAGAGACCGCAGGGGCCAAGCTTTCTTT.

As DNA, the CDR3 is TGTGCCAGCAGCCCTGATGGAGGGACCTACGAGCAGTACGTC. Translation: CASSPDGGTYEQYV. The chain employs TRBV11-2 and TRBJ2-7, with TRBD2 as a possible D gene (6 bases). The V gene lost 5 bases and the J gene lost 2 bases, with 13 bases spanning the gap. This CDR3 contains 14 residues. CDR1 and CDR2 (germline): SGHAT, FQNNGV.

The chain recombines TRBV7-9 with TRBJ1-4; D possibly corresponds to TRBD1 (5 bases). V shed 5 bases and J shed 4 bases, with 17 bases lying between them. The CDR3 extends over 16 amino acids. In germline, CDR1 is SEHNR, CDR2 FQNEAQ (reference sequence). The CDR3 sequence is CASSPPWGSYNEKLFF. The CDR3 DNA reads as TGTGCCAGCAGCCCGCCCTGGGGGTCCTATAATGAAAAACTGTTTTTT.

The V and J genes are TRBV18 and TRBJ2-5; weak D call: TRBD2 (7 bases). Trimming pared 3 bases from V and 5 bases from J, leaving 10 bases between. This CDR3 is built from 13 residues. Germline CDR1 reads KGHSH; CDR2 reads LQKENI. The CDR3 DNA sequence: TGTGCCAGCTCACCCGGGGGGCCCGAGACCCAGTACTTC. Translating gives CASSPGGPETQYF.

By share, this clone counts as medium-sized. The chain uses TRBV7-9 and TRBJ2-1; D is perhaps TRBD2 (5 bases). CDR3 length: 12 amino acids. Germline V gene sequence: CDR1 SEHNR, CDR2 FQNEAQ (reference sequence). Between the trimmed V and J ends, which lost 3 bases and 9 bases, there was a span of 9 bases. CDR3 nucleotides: TGTGCCAGCAGCTTTAGTGGGAGTGAGCAGTTCTTC. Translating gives CASSFSGSEQFF.

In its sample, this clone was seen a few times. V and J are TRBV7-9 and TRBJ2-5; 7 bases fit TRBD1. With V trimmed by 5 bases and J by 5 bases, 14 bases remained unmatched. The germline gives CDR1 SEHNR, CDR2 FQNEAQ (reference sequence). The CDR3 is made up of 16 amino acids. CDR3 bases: TGTGCCAGCAGCCAGGGGATTCTCAGGGGGTTGGAGACCCAGTACTTC. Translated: CASSQGILRGLETQYF.

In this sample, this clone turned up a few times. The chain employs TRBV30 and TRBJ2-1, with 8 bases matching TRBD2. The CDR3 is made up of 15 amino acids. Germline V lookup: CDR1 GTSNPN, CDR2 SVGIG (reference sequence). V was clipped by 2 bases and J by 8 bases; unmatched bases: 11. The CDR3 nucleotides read TGTGCCTGGAGTTGGGGGTCAGCGGGAGACCATGAGCAGTTCTTC. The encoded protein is CAWSWGSAGDHEQFF.

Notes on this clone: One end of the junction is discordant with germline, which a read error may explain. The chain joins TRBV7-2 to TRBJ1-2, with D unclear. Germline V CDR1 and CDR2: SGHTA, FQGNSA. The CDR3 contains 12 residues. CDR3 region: CAIQYQNSGYTF. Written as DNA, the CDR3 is TGTGCCATCCAGTACCAAAACTCTGGCTACACCTTC.

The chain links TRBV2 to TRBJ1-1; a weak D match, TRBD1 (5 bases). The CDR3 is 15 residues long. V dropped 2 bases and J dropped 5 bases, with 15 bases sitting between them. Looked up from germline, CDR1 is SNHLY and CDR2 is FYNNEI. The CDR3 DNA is TGTGCCAGCAGTGAACCACGGGGATGGGGGACTGAAGCTTTCTTT. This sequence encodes CASSEPRGWGTEAFF.

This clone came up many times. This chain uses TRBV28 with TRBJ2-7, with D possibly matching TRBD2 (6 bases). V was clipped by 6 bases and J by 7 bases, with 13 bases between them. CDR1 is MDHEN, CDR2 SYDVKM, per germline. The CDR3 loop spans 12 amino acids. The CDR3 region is CASSPRDWEQYF. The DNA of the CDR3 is TGTGCCAGCAGCCCCCGGGACTGGGAGCAGTACTTC.

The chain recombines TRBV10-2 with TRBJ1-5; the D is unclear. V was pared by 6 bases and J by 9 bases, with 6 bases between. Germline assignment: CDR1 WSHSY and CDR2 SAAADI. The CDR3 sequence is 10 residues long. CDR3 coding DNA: TGCGCCAGCAGGGGTACGCCCCAGCATTTT. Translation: CASRGTPQHF.

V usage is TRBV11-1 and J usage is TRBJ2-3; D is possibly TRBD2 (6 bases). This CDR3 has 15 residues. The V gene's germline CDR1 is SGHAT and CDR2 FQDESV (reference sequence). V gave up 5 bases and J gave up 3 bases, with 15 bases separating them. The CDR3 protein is CASSPWGERTDTQYF. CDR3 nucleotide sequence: TGTGCCAGCAGCCCATGGGGGGAAAGGACAGATACGCAGTATTTT.

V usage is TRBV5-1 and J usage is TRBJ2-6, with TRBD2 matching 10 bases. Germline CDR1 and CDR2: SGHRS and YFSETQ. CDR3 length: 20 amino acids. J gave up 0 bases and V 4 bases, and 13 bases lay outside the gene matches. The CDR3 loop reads CASSPQWLAGDLSGANVLTF. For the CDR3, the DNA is TGCGCCAGCAGCCCCCAGTGGCTAGCGGGAGACCTCTCTGGGGCCAACGTCCTGACTTTC.

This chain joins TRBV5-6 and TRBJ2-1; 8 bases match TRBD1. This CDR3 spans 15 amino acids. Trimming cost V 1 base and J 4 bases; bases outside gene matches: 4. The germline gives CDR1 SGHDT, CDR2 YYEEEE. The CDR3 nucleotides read TGTGCCAGCAGCTTGTGGGGACAGGTATACAATGAGCAGTTCTTC. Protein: CASSLWGQVYNEQFF.

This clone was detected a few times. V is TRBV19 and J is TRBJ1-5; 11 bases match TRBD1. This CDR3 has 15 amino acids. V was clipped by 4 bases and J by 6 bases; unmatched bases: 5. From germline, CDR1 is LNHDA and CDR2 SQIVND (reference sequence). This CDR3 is CASSRGTGGLQPQHF. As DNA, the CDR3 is TGTGCCAGTAGTAGAGGGACAGGGGGACTTCAGCCCCAGCATTTT.

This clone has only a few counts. CDR3: CASGPGRTQETQYF. In DNA form, the CDR3 reads TGTGCCAGTGGGCCCGGACGGACCCAAGAGACCCAGTACTTC. V usage is TRBV19 and J usage is TRBJ2-5; D unresolved. The CDR3 has 14 residues. Germline V gene data show CDR1 as LNHDA and CDR2 as SQIVND (reference sequence). With 8 bases removed from V and 1 base from J, the gap between germline ends came to 14 bases.